A selection of T cell receptor beta chains follows, all from one sample in a study of T cells after yellow fever vaccination. TCRdb recomputed calls from the 5' RACE reads with MiXCR, one row per CDR3 protein. The data hold 400,000 or so distinct CDR3 sequences, with 6.2% observed a single time. The sequencing here drew on PBMCs, taken 5 days after the yellow fever booster vaccination. The source is a young man who received the YFV17D yellow fever vaccine. CDR3s include the opening cysteine and the closing phenylalanine or tryptophan. Fields, in order: V gene, J gene, D gene, clone size, CDR3 protein, CDR3 DNA. D genes are given only for firm matches. Size tells how often a clone was seen (once, few, many) or the class of an expanded clone, and some rows leave it out.

TRBV4-2	TRBJ2-1	TRBD2	many	CASSRLAGDNEQFF	TGTGCCAGCAGCCGGCTAGCGGGAGACAATGAGCAGTTCTTC
TRBV18	TRBJ1-2	TRBD1	NA	CASSIGTGGAVPYGYTF	TGTGCCAGCTCTATCGGGACAGGGGGCGCGGTTCCCTATGGCTACACCTTC
TRBV5-1	TRBJ2-1	NA	many	CASSLDGYEQFF	TGCGCCAGCAGCTTGGATGGTTACGAGCAGTTCTTC
TRBV20-1	TRBJ2-3	TRBD2	many	CSAREASGSWDTQYF	TGCAGTGCTAGAGAGGCTAGCGGGAGTTGGGATACGCAGTATTTT
TRBV25-1	TRBJ1-3	NA	NA	CASSSAGATSGSTIYF	TGTGCCAGCAGTAGCGCGGGGGCTACCTCTGGAAGCACCATATATTTT
TRBV5-1	TRBJ2-3	NA	many	CASRPAVSTDTQYF	TGCGCCAGCAGGCCAGCTGTTAGCACAGATACGCAGTATTTT
TRBV11-2	TRBJ2-1	TRBD2	NA	CASSSGLAGVLDEQFF	TGTGCCAGCAGCTCAGGACTAGCGGGAGTTTTAGATGAGCAGTTCTTC
TRBV4-2	TRBJ1-2	NA	few	CASSLETSGGYTF	TGTGCCAGCAGCCTTGAAACATCTGGTGGCTACACCTTC
TRBV20-1	TRBJ2-3	NA	NA	CSASHADTQNF	TGCAGTGCTAGCCATGCAGATACGCAGAATTTT
TRBV7-2	TRBJ2-3	TRBD2	many	CASSLASGSADTQYF	TGTGCCAGCAGCTTGGCTAGCGGGAGTGCAGATACGCAGTATTTT
TRBV29-1	TRBJ2-7	NA	many	CSVLFSGSRKEQYF	TGCAGCGTCTTGTTCAGCGGGTCTCGGAAGGAGCAGTACTTC
TRBV20-1	TRBJ2-7	NA	few	CSAPTSGQYSYEQYF	TGCAGTGCCCCAACCTCGGGTCAATACTCCTACGAGCAGTACTTC
TRBV5-4	TRBJ2-7	TRBD2	many	CASSLRGGTTYEQYF	TGTGCCAGCAGCTTGCGCGGGGGGACTACCTACGAGCAGTACTTC
TRBV24-1	TRBJ2-5	TRBD1	few	CATSETGLEIETQYF	TGTGCCACCAGTGAGACAGGGCTGGAGATAGAGACCCAGTACTTC
TRBV19	TRBJ2-7	NA	few	CAPAGEDYEQYF	TGTGCTCCCGCAGGGGAGGACTACGAGCAGTACTTC
TRBV4-2	TRBJ2-5	TRBD2	few	CASSTRTSGFDHPPFRQYF	TGTGCCAGCAGCACCCGGACTAGCGGCTTTGACCACCCTCCTTTCCGCCAGTACTTC
TRBV18	TRBJ2-7	TRBD1	NA	CATRRDSSYEQYF	TGTGCCACTAGAAGGGACAGCTCCTACGAGCAGTACTTC
TRBV6-2/TRBV6-3	TRBJ1-5	NA	few	CASSPTHNQPQHF	TGTGCCAGCAGCCCAACCCACAATCAGCCCCAGCATTTT
TRBV14	TRBJ1-2	NA	few	CASSQSGSAYGYTF	TGTGCCAGCAGCCAATCCGGATCCGCCTATGGCTACACCTTC
TRBV6-5	TRBJ2-1	NA	many	CASSYSFSGHEQFF	TGTGCCAGCAGTTACTCGTTCTCAGGCCATGAGCAGTTCTTC
TRBV21-1	TRBJ2-7	NA	many	CASSRDTYEQYF	TGTGCCAGCAGCCGGGACACCTACGAGCAGTACTTC
TRBV28	TRBJ2-3	TRBD1	few	CASSFSDRGLTDTQYF	TGTGCCAGCAGTTTCTCGGACAGGGGGCTCACAGATACGCAGTATTTT
TRBV20-1	TRBJ1-2	NA	NA	CSARDWGYTF	TGCAGTGCTAGGGATTGGGGCTACACCTTC
TRBV6-2/TRBV6-3	TRBJ2-1	NA	NA	CASRPPPLAGRPEQFF	TGTGCCAGCAGGCCCCCCCCGTTGGCAGGGCGACCTGAGCAGTTCTTC
TRBV7-2	TRBJ1-2	NA	NA	CAGERGGPSQGYTF	TGTGCCGGCGAGAGGGGGGGGCCCAGCCAAGGCTACACCTTC
TRBV7-2	TRBJ1-3	NA	few	CASSVGPPNAGNTIYF	TGTGCCAGCAGCGTCGGGCCTCCCAATGCTGGAAACACCATATATTTT
TRBV24-1	TRBJ2-1	NA	few	CATRGAVNNEQFF	TGTGCCACCAGGGGGGCTGTAAACAATGAGCAGTTCTTC
TRBV7-7	TRBJ2-1	NA	many	CASSPSGTKTDEQFF	TGTGCTAGCAGCCCCTCCGGGACAAAGACCGATGAGCAGTTCTTC
TRBV28	TRBJ2-1	NA	NA	CASREGGANYEQFF	TGTGCCAGCAGAGAGGGGGGAGCGAACTATGAGCAGTTCTTC
TRBV5-1	TRBJ2-3	NA	few	CASSGTFFSTDTQYF	TGCGCCAGCAGCGGGACATTTTTTAGCACAGATACGCAGTATTTT
TRBV7-2	TRBJ2-7	TRBD2	many	CASSLRGDSSYEQYF	TGTGCCAGCAGCTTACGGGGGGATAGCTCCTACGAGCAGTACTTC
TRBV29-1	TRBJ2-6	NA	many	CSVDETYSGANVLTF	TGCAGCGTTGATGAGACTTACTCTGGGGCCAACGTCCTGACTTTC
TRBV3-1	TRBJ2-7	NA	few	CASSQHNNYEQYF	TGTGCCAGCAGCCAACACAATAACTACGAGCAGTACTTC
TRBV6-6	TRBJ2-2	NA	many	CASRATGELFF	TGTGCCAGCAGGGCGACCGGGGAGCTGTTTTTT
TRBV7-8	TRBJ1-1	NA	NA	CASSLTPTRGGTEAFF	TGTGCCAGCAGCCTCACCCCGACACGTGGAGGGACTGAAGCTTTCTTT
TRBV20-1	TRBJ2-3	NA	few	CSASLPGLITDTQYF	TGCAGTGCTAGTCTTCCCGGGTTAATCACAGATACGCAGTATTTT
TRBV6-1	TRBJ2-3	NA	few	CASSRYGGRTDTQYF	TGTGCCAGCAGTCGGTATGGGGGTCGCACAGATACGCAGTATTTT
TRBV25-1	TRBJ2-5	NA	few	CASRGPGEETQYF	TGTGCCAGCAGGGGGCCAGGGGAAGAGACCCAGTACTTC
TRBV5-1	TRBJ2-2	TRBD2	few	CASSPTLAGATGELFF	TGCGCCAGCAGCCCCACTCTTGCGGGAGCAACCGGGGAGCTGTTTTTT
TRBV18	TRBJ2-2	TRBD1	NA	CASSPQWTGGLANTGELFF	TGTGCCAGCTCACCGCAATGGACAGGGGGCCTGGCGAACACCGGGGAGCTGTTTTTT
TRBV7-9	TRBJ2-1	NA	many	CASSLNLGARYNEQFF	TGTGCCAGCAGCCTAAATTTAGGGGCGAGGTACAATGAGCAGTTCTTC
TRBV28	TRBJ2-3	TRBD1	many	CASSPTGIGTDTQYF	TGTGCCAGCAGCCCGACAGGGATCGGGACAGATACGCAGTATTTT
TRBV7-2	TRBJ2-4	NA	few	CASSLGQVVNIQYF	TGTGCCAGCAGCTTAGGACAGGTCGTAAACATTCAGTACTTC
TRBV7-6	TRBJ2-1	TRBD2	NA	CASSLIAGETYNEQFF	TGTGCCAGCAGCTTGATAGCGGGAGAAACCTACAATGAGCAGTTCTTC
TRBV12-3/TRBV12-4	TRBJ2-7	NA	few	CASSLFLGPYEQYF	TGTGCCAGCAGTTTATTCTTAGGGCCCTACGAGCAGTACTTC
TRBV19	TRBJ2-2	NA	NA	CASSIREKVGELFF	TGTGCCAGTAGTATTCGGGAGAAGGTCGGGGAGCTGTTTTTT
TRBV11-2	TRBJ2-7	TRBD2	few	CASSRGLAGGRGEQYF	TGTGCCAGCAGCCGGGGACTAGCGGGAGGACGAGGAGAGCAGTACTTC
TRBV20-1	TRBJ2-1	NA	few	CSARGASAGDTYNEQFF	TGCAGTGCTAGGGGCGCAAGCGCAGGGGATACCTACAATGAGCAGTTCTTC
TRBV7-9	TRBJ2-3	NA	NA	CASSLPRDDGTDTQYF	TGTGCCAGCAGCCTACCGCGGGATGACGGGACAGATACGCAGTATTTT
TRBV6-2/TRBV6-3	TRBJ2-7	NA	many	CASSYGVGRVVIYEQYF	TGTGCCAGCAGTTACGGGGTCGGAAGGGTCGTAATCTACGAGCAGTACTTC
TRBV28	TRBJ2-4	TRBD1	many	CASSLGQGRNIQYF	TGTGCCAGCAGTCTAGGACAGGGGCGGAACATTCAGTACTTC
TRBV20-1	TRBJ2-7	NA	NA	CSARGLTFSYEQYF	TGCAGTGCTAGGGGACTGACGTTCTCCTACGAGCAGTACTTC